This TCR beta chain was retrieved from a study of spatial heterogeneity in lung cancer. Notes on the study in general: Tumors with more nonsynonymous mutations had more expanded intratumoral alpha and beta TCRs.

Each molecule of TCR cDNA was tagged with one unique molecular identifier. TCRdb called the 5' RACE reads again in MiXCR, with one record for every CDR3 protein. This sample has about 18,000 distinct CDR3 sequences, with more than 9% found just once. V shed 2 bases and J shed 4 bases, with 8 bases lying between them. Germline loops: CDR1 MDHEN, CDR2 SYDVKM. This CDR3 has 13 amino acids. Documented time point: sample taken at primary tumor resection. Unsorted whole RNA from tumor, nontumor lung or frozen PBMC underwent sequencing. This clonotype was counted between two and nine times. Antigen: not known. This beta chain is a stray read from a library made for alpha chains; its abundance is not meaningful.

This chain uses TRBV28 with TRBJ1-2; D call uncertain. This TCR derives from a female donor with early-stage non-small cell lung cancer. The sequencing here drew on lung tumor tissue, taken at surgery. The CDR3 sequence is CASSLQDTYGYTF. Here the CDR3 DNA reads TGTGCCAGCAGTTTACAAGACACCTATGGCTACACCTTC.